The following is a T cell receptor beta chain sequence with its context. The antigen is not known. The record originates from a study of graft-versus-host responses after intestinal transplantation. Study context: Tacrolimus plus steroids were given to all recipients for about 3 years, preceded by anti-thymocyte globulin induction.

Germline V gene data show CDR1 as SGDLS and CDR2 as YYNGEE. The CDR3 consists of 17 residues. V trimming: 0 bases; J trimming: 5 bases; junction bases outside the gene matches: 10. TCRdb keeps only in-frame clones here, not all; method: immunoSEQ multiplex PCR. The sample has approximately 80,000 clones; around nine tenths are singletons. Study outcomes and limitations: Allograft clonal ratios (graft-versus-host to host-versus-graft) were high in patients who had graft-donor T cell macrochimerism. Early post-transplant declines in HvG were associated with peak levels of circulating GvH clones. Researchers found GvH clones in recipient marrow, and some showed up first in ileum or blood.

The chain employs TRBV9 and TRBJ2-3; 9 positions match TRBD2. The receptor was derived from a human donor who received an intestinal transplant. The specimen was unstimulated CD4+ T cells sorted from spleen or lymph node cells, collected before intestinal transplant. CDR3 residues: CASSVGLAGRSGDTQYF. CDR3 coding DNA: TGTGCCAGCAGCGTAGGGCTAGCGGGAAGGTCCGGAGATACGCAGTATTTT.